The T cell receptor (beta chain) under discussion was sequenced for a study of blood T cell repertoires in COVID-19. Authors' data handling: Estimation of nucleated cell counts was performed using reference gene primer amplification. Only in-frame clones appear in the TCRdb table, and some are missing; sequencing was by immunoSEQ multiplex PCR. The V and J calls and clone size come from that table; D and trimming were worked out from the DNA. The sample holds around 400,000 clones; around four fifths are singletons and the top ten take 5% to 5.5%. For recovered donors of Cohort 3, there were two negative PCRs, clearance, or symptom resolution. This CDR3 comprises 11 residues. Germline V gene data show CDR1 as KGHSH and CDR2 as LQKENI. Between the trimmed V and J ends, which lost 5 bases and 8 bases, there was a span of 9 bases.

The chain employs TRBV18 and TRBJ1-2; perhaps TRBD1 as D (6 bases). This sequence was found in a woman aged 45-59 years who had recovered from COVID-19. The sequenced sample consisted of PBMCs or T cells enriched from blood (not recorded which). The CDR3 nucleotides are TGTGCCAGCTCAGGGGGCAACGGCTACACCTTC. The encoded protein is CASSGGNGYTF.